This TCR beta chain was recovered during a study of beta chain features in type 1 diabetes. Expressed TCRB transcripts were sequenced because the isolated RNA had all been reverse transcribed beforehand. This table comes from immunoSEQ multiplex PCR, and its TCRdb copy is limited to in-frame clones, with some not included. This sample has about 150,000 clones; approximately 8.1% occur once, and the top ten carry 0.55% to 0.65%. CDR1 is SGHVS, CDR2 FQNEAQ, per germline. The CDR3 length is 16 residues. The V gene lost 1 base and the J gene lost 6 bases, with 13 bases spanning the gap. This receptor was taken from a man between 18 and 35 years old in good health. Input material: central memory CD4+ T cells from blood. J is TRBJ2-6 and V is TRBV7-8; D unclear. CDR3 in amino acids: CASSLDRPSTANVLTF. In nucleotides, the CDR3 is TGTGCCAGCAGCTTAGATCGTCCTTCTACGGCCAACGTCCTGACTTTC.